This T cell receptor (beta chain) was captured by sequencing in a study of siplizumab effects on memory and regulatory T cells. Repertoires were generated with immunoSEQ multiplex PCR, while TCRdb's copy carries only in-frame clones and drops some. Among 94,000 or so clones listed, approximately 93% were seen once. This CDR3 is 13 amino acids long. Germline loops: CDR1 MNHEY, CDR2 SMNVEV (reference sequence). The germline V and J ends were trimmed by 1 base and 7 bases, with 7 bases remaining between them. This chain links TRBV27 with TRBJ2-2; no definite D call. The material sequenced was CD8+ T cells sorted from blood. The receptor comes from a human donor in good health. In nucleotides, the CDR3 is TGTGCCAGCAGTTTATGGGCTGACGGGGAGCTGTTTTTT. This sequence encodes CASSLWADGELFF.